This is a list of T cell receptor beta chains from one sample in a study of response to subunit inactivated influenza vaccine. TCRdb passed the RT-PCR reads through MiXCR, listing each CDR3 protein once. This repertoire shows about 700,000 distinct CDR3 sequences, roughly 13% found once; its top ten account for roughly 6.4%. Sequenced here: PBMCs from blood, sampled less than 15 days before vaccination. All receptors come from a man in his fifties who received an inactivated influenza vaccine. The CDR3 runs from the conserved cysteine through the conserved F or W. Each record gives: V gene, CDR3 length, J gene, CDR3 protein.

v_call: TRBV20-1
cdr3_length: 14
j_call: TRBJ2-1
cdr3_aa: CSASLTGEYNEQFF

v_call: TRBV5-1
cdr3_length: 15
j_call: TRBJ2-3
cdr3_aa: CASSLALRDPDTQYF

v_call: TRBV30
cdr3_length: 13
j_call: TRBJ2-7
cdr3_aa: CAWSSGYSYEQYF

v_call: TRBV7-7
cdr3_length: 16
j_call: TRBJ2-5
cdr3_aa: CASSVGNVNAGETQYF

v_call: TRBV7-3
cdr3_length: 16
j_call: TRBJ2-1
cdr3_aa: CASSPLPGRRYNEQFF

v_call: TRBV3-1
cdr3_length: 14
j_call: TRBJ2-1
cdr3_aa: CASSRGGRYNEQFF

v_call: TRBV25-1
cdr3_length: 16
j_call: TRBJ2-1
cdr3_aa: CASSEPLTTGMNEQFF

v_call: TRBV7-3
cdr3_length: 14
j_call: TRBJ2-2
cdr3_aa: CASSPGTLSGELFF

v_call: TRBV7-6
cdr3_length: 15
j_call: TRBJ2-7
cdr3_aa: CASSSSTGSSYEQYF

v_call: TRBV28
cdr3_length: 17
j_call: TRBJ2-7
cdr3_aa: CASSSPLGLATTYEQYF

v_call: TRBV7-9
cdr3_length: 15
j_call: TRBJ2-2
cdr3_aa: CASSLRDSPPGELFF

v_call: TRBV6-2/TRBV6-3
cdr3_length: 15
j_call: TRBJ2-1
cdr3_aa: CASSYAGRANNEQFF

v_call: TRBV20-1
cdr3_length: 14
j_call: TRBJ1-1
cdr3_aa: CSARKGGEGTEAFF

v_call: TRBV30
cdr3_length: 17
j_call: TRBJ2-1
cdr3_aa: CAWRREGLSSSYNEQFF

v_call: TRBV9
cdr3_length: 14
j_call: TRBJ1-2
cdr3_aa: CASSVLTANYGYTF

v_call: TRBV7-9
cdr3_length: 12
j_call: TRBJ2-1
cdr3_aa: CASSPGTGEQFF

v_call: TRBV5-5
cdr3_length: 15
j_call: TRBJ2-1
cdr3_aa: CASSLVGHPGNEQFF

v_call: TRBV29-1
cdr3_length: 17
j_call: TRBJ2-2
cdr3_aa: CSVEEIVAGGDTGELFF

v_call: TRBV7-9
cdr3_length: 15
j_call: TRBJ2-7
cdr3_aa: CASSPTRDVGYEQYF

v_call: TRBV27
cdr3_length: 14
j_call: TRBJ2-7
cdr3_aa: CASNPGAGSYEQYF

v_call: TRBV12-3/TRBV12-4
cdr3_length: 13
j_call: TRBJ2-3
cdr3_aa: CASSFQGGDTQYF